The 27 T cell receptor beta chains given below trace back to one sample, sequenced in a study of Graves' ophthalmopathy and Graves' hyperthyroidism. RNA served as the template for amplifying TCR beta CDR3 regions. Following a first-round RT-PCR that used HTBI primers, a second-round multiplex PCR was carried out. TCRdb recomputed calls from the multiplex PCR reads with MiXCR, one row per CDR3 protein. The table records roughly 220,000 distinct CDR3 sequences, approximately 42% of them present only once. The sequenced sample consisted of peripheral blood. All receptors derive from an adult man with Graves' ophthalmopathy.

The rearrangement uses TRBV19 and TRBJ2-7, with D perhaps matching TRBD1 (6 bases). The CDR3 consists of 14 residues. The V end lost 5 bases, the J end lost 4 bases, and 15 bases lay between the germline ends. Germline V gene data show CDR1 as LNHDA and CDR2 as SQIVND (reference sequence). The CDR3 nucleotides read TGTGCCAGTAGTCAACAGGGTAACAGGTACGAGCAGTACTTC. Protein sequence: CASSQQGNRYEQYF.

This clonotype was counted many times. This chain uses TRBV29-1 with TRBJ1-4; D unclear. The CDR3 is 12 residues long. V was trimmed by 4 bases and J by 2 bases, leaving 5 bases between them. Per germline, CDR1 SQVTM and CDR2 ANQGSEA. The CDR3 DNA reads TGCAGCGTTGTCACGACTAATGAAAAACTGTTTTTT. Translating gives CSVVTTNEKLFF. Variable domain in full (rest from reference TRBV29-1 and TRBJ1-4): SAVISQKPSRDICQRGTSLTIQCQVDSQVTMMFWYRQQPGQSLTLIATANQGSEATYESGFVIDKFPISRPNLTFSTLTVSNMSPEDSSIYLCSVVTTNEKLFFGSGTQLSVL.

The chain recombines TRBV9 with TRBJ2-2; unclear D gene. The length of the CDR3 is 14 residues. Trimming took 4 bases from V and 7 from J, leaving 14 bases between them. Germline V CDR1 and CDR2: SGDLS, YYNGEE. CDR3 in amino acids: CASSLVKSLGELFF. The CDR3, as DNA: TGTGCCAGCAGCTTAGTAAAGAGTCTCGGGGAGCTGTTTTTT.

The rearrangement joins TRBV7-2 to TRBJ2-5; 7 bases agree with TRBD1. CDR1 SGHTA and CDR2 FQGNSA come from the germline V gene. The ends lost 7 bases at V and 1 base at J; junction bases unmatched: 9. The CDR3 sequence is 15 residues long. This CDR3 is CASTKNRGFQETQYF. DNA of the CDR3: TGTGCCAGCACCAAAAACAGGGGTTTCCAAGAGACCCAGTACTTC.

The rearrangement uses TRBV7-6 and TRBJ2-5, with 7 bases identical to TRBD1. The CDR3 contains 14 residues. From germline, CDR1 is SGHVS and CDR2 FNYEAQ. V trimming: 0 bases; J trimming: 4 bases; junction bases outside the gene matches: 2. The chain's CDR3 is CASSLAHRGETQYF. CDR3 coding DNA: TGTGCCAGCAGCTTAGCGCACAGGGGAGAGACCCAGTACTTC.

This clonotype was seen more than once but under ten times. V gene TRBV5-4 combines with J gene TRBJ2-5; TRBD2 matches 13 bases. Germline CDR1 reads SGHNT; CDR2 reads YYREEE (reference sequence). Trimming cost V 0 bases and J 4 bases; bases outside gene matches: 3. The CDR3 totals 16 residues. For the CDR3, the DNA is TGTGCCAGCAGCTTGGCCACTAGCGGGAGGGGAGAGACCCAGTACTTC. Translated, it gives CASSLATSGRGETQYF.

A few counts support this clonotype. The rearrangement links TRBV9 to TRBJ1-2, with 8 bases identical to TRBD1. The V and J ends lost 3 bases and 6 bases, in that order; junction bases with no gene match: 7. Germline V gene sequence: CDR1 SGDLS, CDR2 YYNGEE. This CDR3 region has 14 residues. The CDR3 DNA reads TGTGCCAGCAGCGAAGGACAGGGAGCTAATGGCTACACCTTC. It encodes CASSEGQGANGYTF.

The chain combines TRBV28 with TRBJ1-2, with TRBD1 matching 7 bases. This CDR3 is built from 13 residues. Per the germline V gene, CDR1 is MDHEN and CDR2 is SYDVKM. Germline trimming cut 5 bases from V and 8 bases from J; bases unmatched to any gene: 8. For the CDR3, the DNA is TGTGCCAGCAGTGTCGGACAGGAGGACGGCTACACCTTC. Protein: CASSVGQEDGYTF.

A word on this clonotype: At one of its ends the junction is not consistent with the germline gene, which may arise from a read error. This chain joins TRBV5-1 and TRBJ1-1, with 7 nucleotides matching TRBD1. The CDR3 spans 15 residues. Germline values: CDR1 SGHRS, CDR2 YFSETQ. CDR3 coding DNA: TGTGCCAGCAGCTTGATGACAGGGATTCACACTGAAGCTTTCTTT. Amino acid sequence: CASSLMTGIHTEAFF.

This clonotype was found a few times. The CDR3 region is CASSFSSGGAHEQYF. Here the CDR3 DNA reads TGTGCCAGCAGCTTCTCTAGCGGGGGGGCCCACGAGCAGTACTTC. The chain links TRBV7-9 to TRBJ2-7, with 12 bases matching TRBD2. J lost 5 bases, V lost 3 bases, and 5 bases had no gene match. Germline lookup yields CDR1 SEHNR and CDR2 FQNEAQ (reference sequence). The CDR3 has 15 residues.

The chain links TRBV7-2 to TRBJ1-4, with D possibly TRBD1 on 6 matching bases. This CDR3 region has 16 residues. The V and J ends lost 6 bases and 4 bases respectively, with 18 bases between them. In germline, CDR1 is SGHTA, CDR2 FQGNSA. The CDR3 DNA reads TGTGCCAGCAGTTGGGGGGGGGCGCTTGTTAATGAAAAACTGTTTTTT. Translating it yields CASSWGGALVNEKLFF.

The genes are TRBV12-3 or TRBV12-4 and TRBJ2-2, with TRBD1 matching over 9 bases. V shed 6 bases, J shed 2 bases, and the junction held 7 bases outside the gene matches. This CDR3 region has 16 residues. The CDR3 here is CASSPGDRVNTGELFF. The CDR3 DNA reads TGTGCCAGCAGCCCCGGGGACAGGGTCAACACCGGGGAGCTGTTTTTT.

The sample holds a few counts of this clonotype. Compared with germline, one end of the junction differs, possibly owing to a read error. The chain carries TRBV4-1 and TRBJ1-1; D is undetermined. The germline gives CDR1 MGHRA, CDR2 YSYEKL. The CDR3 is 14 residues long. CDR3 in DNA: TGTGCCAGCAGCTTGGGAACAGAGAACACTGAAGCTTTCTTT. Amino acids: CASSLGTENTEAFF.

This clonotype has ten or more counts. The V call is TRBV25-1, the J call TRBJ1-1; D remains unclear. The length of the CDR3 is 14 residues. Trimming took 1 base from V and 1 from J, leaving 7 bases between them. Germline V gives CDR1 MGHDK, CDR2 SYGVNS. The CDR3 DNA is TGTGCCAGCAGTGAATTTTGGGGGAACACTGAAGCTTTCTTT. Translated, it gives CASSEFWGNTEAFF.

There are a few counts of this clonotype. V and J are TRBV10-3 and TRBJ1-5; D remains ambiguous. The germline gives CDR1 ENHRY, CDR2 SYGVKD. The CDR3 contains 14 residues. With 3 bases removed from V and 1 base from J, the gap between germline ends came to 7 bases. CDR3 sequence (DNA): TGTGCCATCAGTGAATTTGGGAGCAATCAGCCCCAGCATTTT. Protein product: CAISEFGSNQPQHF.

The rearrangement joins TRBV29-1 to TRBJ2-5, with 8 bases matching TRBD1. The CDR3 has 13 residues. Germline V lookup: CDR1 SQVTM, CDR2 ANQGSEA. In DNA form, the CDR3 reads TGCAGTTTATCCAGGACAGGGTGGGAGACCCAGTACTTC. Translated, it gives CSLSRTGWETQYF.

In its sample, this clonotype was seen a few times. The genes are TRBV7-9 and TRBJ1-1, with 9 bases lining up with TRBD1. V shed 3 bases, J shed 4 bases, and the junction held 3 bases outside the gene matches. This CDR3 region has 14 residues. Looked up from germline, CDR1 is SEHNR and CDR2 is FQNEAQ (reference sequence). CDR3 sequence reads: CASSFRDRVTEAFF. CDR3 bases: TGTGCCAGCAGCTTTCGGGACAGGGTCACTGAAGCTTTCTTT.

This clonotype was seen a few times. The chain has TRBV12-3 or TRBV12-4 and TRBJ2-7, with D unclear. This CDR3 is 12 amino acids long. V was shortened by 6 bases and J by 1 base, with 7 bases between the two germline ends. In DNA form, the CDR3 reads TGTGCCAGCAGCTCCGAATCCTACGAGCAGTACTTC. Its translation: CASSSESYEQYF.

The chain employs TRBV7-2 and TRBJ1-5, with 8 positions matching TRBD1. V lost 5 bases to trimming and J lost 7 bases; unmatched junction nucleotides: 4. The V gene's germline CDR1 is SGHTA and CDR2 FQGNSA. There are 13 residues in the CDR3. For the CDR3, the DNA is TGTGCCAGCAGCAAGACAGGGGAACAGCCCCAGCATTTT. As protein: CASSKTGEQPQHF.

This clonotype was detected once. The chain joins TRBV12-3 or TRBV12-4 to TRBJ2-7; D not certain. The CDR3 totals 13 residues. The V and J ends lost 8 bases and 0 bases respectively, with 11 bases between them. In DNA, the CDR3 is TGTGCCAGCGGAGAGCTTAGCTCCTACGAGCAGTACTTC. This encodes CASGELSSYEQYF.

The chain links TRBV5-4 to TRBJ1-4; possible D gene TRBD1, 5 bases. Deletions cut 5 bases from V and 6 bases from J, with 14 bases between. Germline V gives CDR1 SGHNT, CDR2 YYREEE (reference sequence). The CDR3 consists of 14 residues. The DNA of the CDR3 is TGTGCCAGCAGTTTAATAGGGGCTGATGAAAAACTGTTTTTT. Amino acid sequence: CASSLIGADEKLFF.

The chain joins TRBV7-3 to TRBJ1-4; weak D call: TRBD1 (6 bases). Trimming removed 5 bases from V and 4 bases from J, with 14 bases in between. This CDR3 has 15 residues. Germline values: CDR1 SGHTA, CDR2 FQGTGA. CDR3 sequence reads: CASSRDRLINEKLFF. CDR3 coding DNA: TGTGCCAGCAGCCGTGACAGGCTGATTAATGAAAAACTGTTTTTT.

This clonotype was recorded a few times. The chain carries TRBV10-3 and TRBJ2-5, with D tentatively TRBD1 (5 bases). Germline CDR1 and CDR2: ENHRY and SYGVKD. Deletions cut 2 bases from V and 0 bases from J, with 7 bases between. CDR3 length: 14 amino acids. CDR3 nucleotides: TGTGCCATCAGTGAGGCAGGGAACCAAGAGACCCAGTACTTC. Amino acids: CAISEAGNQETQYF.

The chain combines TRBV19 with TRBJ1-5; 7 nucleotides agree with TRBD1. There are 16 residues in the CDR3. Germline V gene data show CDR1 as LNHDA and CDR2 as SQIVND (reference sequence). The ends lost 5 bases at V and 3 bases at J; junction bases unmatched: 10. The CDR3 here is CASSPIRDSFNQPQHF. CDR3 in DNA: TGTGCCAGTAGTCCTATCCGGGACAGCTTCAATCAGCCCCAGCATTTT.

Turning to this clonotype: A read error may produce the germline difference seen at one junction end. The V and J genes are TRBV10-3 and TRBJ2-5, with 8 bases identical to TRBD1. CDR1 is ENHRY and CDR2 is SYGVKD in the germline V gene. This CDR3 region has 14 residues. This CDR3 is CASSLTTGGETQYF. CDR3 sequence (DNA): TGTGCCAGCAGTTTAACCACAGGGGGGGAGACCCAGTACTTC.

The genes are TRBV6-5 and TRBJ2-7; tentative D call: TRBD2 (5 bases). CDR3 size: 14 residues. Trimming pared 7 bases from V and 4 bases from J, leaving 17 bases between. Germline values: CDR1 MNHEY, CDR2 SVGAGI. CDR3 in amino acids: CASNNNPGKYEQYF. The CDR3 DNA reads as TGTGCCAGCAATAATAACCCCGGGAAATACGAGCAGTACTTC.

The chain couples TRBV25-1 to TRBJ1-5; 7 bases fit TRBD1. The CDR3 totals 13 residues. Trimming removed 2 bases from V and 9 bases from J; junction bases left unmatched: 4. Per the germline V gene, CDR1 is MGHDK and CDR2 is SYGVNS. CDR3 amino acids: CASSETRGRPQHF. DNA for the CDR3: TGTGCCAGCAGTGAAACCAGGGGGAGGCCCCAGCATTTT.